This entry lists 13 T cell receptor beta chains sequenced from one sample in a study of blood T cell repertoires in COVID-19. Clones were read by immunoSEQ multiplex PCR, and TCRdb kept only the in-frame ones, dropping some. Altogether approximately 290,000 clones are present, around 85% being singletons, with the ten largest covering about 4.1%. Sequenced: PBMCs or T cells enriched from blood (not recorded which). The source is a woman aged 30 to 39 who had recovered from COVID-19.

The genes are TRBV27 and TRBJ2-2, with 7 bases aligning to TRBD2. The CDR3 spans 15 residues. Looked up from germline, CDR1 is MNHEY and CDR2 is SMNVEV (reference sequence). V dropped 6 bases and J dropped 6; count of bases not matched to a gene: 10. CDR3: CASRGAGVHPGELFF. The CDR3 bases are TGTGCCAGCAGAGGCGCGGGAGTTCATCCCGGGGAGCTGTTTTTT.

This clone has just one count. J is TRBJ2-6 and V is TRBV11-2; possibly TRBD1 for D (6 bases). Germline V gives CDR1 SGHAT, CDR2 FQNNGV. Trimming removed 2 bases at V and 0 bases at J, with 11 bases between. The CDR3 extends over 17 amino acids. In DNA form, the CDR3 reads TGTGCCAGCAGCTTATACAGGGTAGGCTCTGGGGCCAACGTCCTGACTTTC. This sequence encodes CASSLYRVGSGANVLTF.

The chain recombines TRBV12-3 or TRBV12-4 with TRBJ1-6; D is ambiguous. The V gene lost 3 bases and the J gene lost 10 bases, with 10 bases spanning the gap. This CDR3 region has 13 residues. The CDR3: CASSLEAYSPLHF. CDR3 bases: TGTGCCAGCAGTTTGGAGGCATACTCACCCCTCCACTTT.

As DNA, the CDR3 is TGTGCCATCAGTGAGTCGGACAGGATCTATGGCTACACCTTC. The encoded protein is CAISESDRIYGYTF. This rearrangement joins TRBV10-3 to TRBJ1-2, with 7 bases fitting TRBD1. Per germline, CDR1 ENHRY and CDR2 SYGVKD. The V gene end was trimmed by 0 bases and the J gene end by 4 bases; junction bases not matched to a gene: 2. The CDR3 runs to 14 residues.

The gene calls are TRBV29-1 and TRBJ2-7; 8 bases fit TRBD1. The CDR3 has 14 residues. CDR1 SQVTM and CDR2 ANQGSEA come from the germline V gene. J gave up 3 bases and V 4 bases, and 8 bases lay outside the gene matches. The CDR3 loop is CSVGRQGSIYEQYF. The CDR3 DNA follows: TGCAGCGTTGGGCGACAGGGGTCAATCTACGAGCAGTACTTC.

The chain couples TRBV30 to TRBJ1-4; a weak D match, TRBD1 (6 bases). The germline V and J ends were trimmed by 3 bases and 7 bases, with 12 bases remaining between them. Germline CDR1 reads GTSNPN; CDR2 reads SVGIG (reference sequence). CDR3 length equals 13 residues. The CDR3 loop reads CAWRGGRSEKLFF. CDR3 coding DNA: TGTGCCTGGAGAGGGGGAAGGAGTGAAAAACTGTTTTTT.

This clone has a single count. This sequence joins TRBV9 and TRBJ2-3; 7 bases match TRBD2. The CDR3 is made up of 15 amino acids. Losses at the gene ends were 3 bases for V and 2 bases for J; bases not matched to a gene: 6. Per the germline V gene, CDR1 is SGDLS and CDR2 is YYNGEE. Here the CDR3 reads CASSDLAAHTDTQYF. As DNA, the CDR3 is TGTGCCAGCAGCGACCTAGCGGCCCACACAGATACGCAGTATTTT.

The chain links TRBV11-2 to TRBJ2-3, with D unclear. Trimming removed 9 bases from V and 1 base from J, with 11 bases in between. CDR1 is SGHAT, CDR2 FQNNGV, per germline. This CDR3 comprises 13 residues. In nucleotides, the CDR3 is TGTGCCAGTCGCAGTTCCGGCACAGATACGCAGTATTTT. Encoded protein: CASRSSGTDTQYF.

This clone was recorded a few times. The chain joins TRBV2 to TRBJ2-7, with 8 bases that match TRBD1. Germline values: CDR1 SNHLY, CDR2 FYNNEI. V gave up 4 bases and J gave up 8 bases; unmatched junction bases: 13. This CDR3 is 15 amino acids long. Here the CDR3 DNA reads TGTGCCAGCAGTGCTGCTGGACAGGGTTGGAACAAGCAGTACTTC. Protein product: CASSAAGQGWNKQYF.

V gene TRBV25-1 combines with J gene TRBJ1-5, with a weak D call TRBD1 (6 bases). The V end lost 2 bases, the J end lost 6 bases, and 14 bases lay between the germline ends. The CDR3 has 15 amino acids. CDR1 and CDR2 from the germline V gene are MGHDK and SYGVNS. This CDR3 is CASSEGGQGSQPQHF. CDR3 nucleotide sequence: TGTGCCAGCAGTGAAGGGGGACAAGGCAGTCAGCCCCAGCATTTT.

Many counts were recorded for this clone. This chain joins TRBV5-1 and TRBJ1-3, with 7 bases lining up with TRBD1. Germline CDR1 SGHRS, CDR2 YFSETQ. This CDR3 region has 17 residues. The junction had 7 bases not matched to a gene; V was cut back by 1 base and J by 0 bases. The CDR3 region is CASSLFQGGSSGNTIYF. CDR3 nucleotide sequence: TGCGCCAGCAGCTTGTTTCAGGGGGGCAGCTCTGGAAACACCATATATTTT.

The chain uses TRBV6-5 and TRBJ2-4; 7 bases are a match to TRBD1. J was trimmed by 8 bases and V by 4 bases; bases with no gene match: 5. This CDR3 is 13 amino acids long. Germline CDR1 and CDR2: MNHEY and SVGAGI. CDR3 sequence (DNA): TGTGCCAGCAGTTCTAACAGGGGAGACATTCAGTACTTC. It encodes CASSSNRGDIQYF.

This chain uses TRBV28 with TRBJ2-4; 7 bases fit TRBD1. The CDR3 is 15 amino acids. V trimming: 2 bases; J trimming: 3 bases; junction bases outside the gene matches: 4. Germline assignment: CDR1 MDHEN and CDR2 SYDVKM. The CDR3 nucleotides are TGTGCCAGCAGTTTAGCCGGGACAGTCAAAAACATTCAGTACTTC. Protein: CASSLAGTVKNIQYF.